This passage covers 12 T cell receptor beta chains from one sample sequenced in a study of beta chain features in type 1 diabetes. The whole isolated RNA underwent reverse transcription, so sequencing captured expressed TCRB transcripts. The repertoire was sequenced with immunoSEQ multiplex PCR; TCRdb's copy has only in-frame clones and lacks some. Here the sample spans under 450,000 clones, 11% to 15% being singletons. The material sequenced was naive CD4+ T cells from blood. Every receptor here comes from a man between 25 and 39 years old in good health.

V usage is TRBV29-1 and J usage is TRBJ2-3; 8 nucleotides match TRBD2. The V segment lost 4 bases and the J segment 6 bases; nucleotides outside the gene matches: 3. The CDR3 loop spans 12 amino acids. The germline gives CDR1 SQVTM, CDR2 ANQGSEA. This CDR3 is CSVAGGADTQYF. DNA of the CDR3: TGCAGCGTTGCCGGGGGGGCGGATACGCAGTATTTT.

J is TRBJ2-3 and V is TRBV5-4, with 10 positions matching TRBD2. The CDR3 covers 16 residues. Germline V gene lookup returns CDR1 SGHNT and CDR2 YYREEE (reference sequence). V was clipped by 1 base and J by 4 bases; unmatched bases: 6. The CDR3 region has the DNA TGTGCCAGCAGCTTGCTCGTCAGCGGGGGGGCAGATACGCAGTATTTT. It translates to CASSLLVSGGADTQYF. Full variable domain (rest looked up from reference TRBV5-4 and TRBJ2-3): ETGVTQSPTHLIKTRGQQVTLRCSSQSGHNTVSWYQQALGQGPQFIFQYYREEENGRGNFPPRFSGLQFPNYSSELNVNALELDDSALYLCASSLLVSGGADTQYFGPGTRLTVL.

The chain links TRBV9 to TRBJ2-1; no reliable D call. Germline-derived CDR1 and CDR2 are SGDLS and YYNGEE. The CDR3 length is 17 residues. V was trimmed by 0 bases and J by 4 bases, leaving 17 bases between them. In nucleotides, the CDR3 is TGTGCCAGCAGCGTAGGTGAAGTAGTTAGATCTTACAATGAGCAGTTCTTC. It translates to CASSVGEVVRSYNEQFF.

The CDR3 reads CASSDQGERTF. The CDR3 region has the DNA TGTGCCAGCAGCGATCAAGGTGAACGCACCTTC. The chain has TRBV9 and TRBJ1-2; D call uncertain. Trimming shortened V by 3 bases and J by 13 bases, and 13 bases separated the two germline ends. From germline, CDR1 is SGDLS and CDR2 YYNGEE. CDR3 length: 11 residues.

The table lists this clone with a few counts. This chain connects TRBV4-3 to TRBJ1-2, with D hard to call. Per germline, CDR1 LGHNA and CDR2 YSLEER. The V gene lost 1 base and the J gene lost 7 bases, with 16 bases spanning the gap. This CDR3 spans 15 amino acids. This CDR3 reads CASSQVREGSSGYTF. CDR3 coding DNA: TGCGCCAGCAGCCAAGTTCGAGAGGGTTCAAGTGGCTACACCTTC.

There are a few counts of this clone. CDR3 nucleotide sequence: TGTGCCAGCAGCCAAGACTCCACATTCTACGAGCAGTACTTC. It yields the protein CASSQDSTFYEQYF. V and J are TRBV14 and TRBJ2-7; D uncertain. The CDR3 runs to 14 residues. The ends were cut back, 0 bases at V and 3 bases at J, with 9 bases in the middle. Germline V gene sequence: CDR1 SGHDN, CDR2 FVKESK.

The sample holds a few counts of this clone. The J gene is TRBJ2-7, the V gene TRBV10-3; 10 positions agree with TRBD2. The CDR3 contains 17 residues. Germline assignment: CDR1 ENHRY and CDR2 SYGVKD. Trimming removed 2 bases from V and 2 bases from J; junction bases left unmatched: 9. The CDR3 DNA sequence: TGTGCCATCAGTGAGGGCCTGGCTAGCGGGAGAGCCTACGAGCAGTACGTC. Translation gives CAISEGLASGRAYEQYV.

This clone was detected a few times. V usage is TRBV4-1 and J usage is TRBJ2-5; possibly TRBD2 for D (6 bases). From germline, CDR1 is MGHRA and CDR2 YSYEKL. V lost 4 bases and J lost 4, with 13 bases in between. The CDR3 is 14 residues long. The CDR3 reads CASSRGVPGETQYF. The CDR3 DNA reads TGCGCCAGCAGCCGCGGGGTTCCGGGAGAGACCCAGTACTTC.

The rearrangement joins TRBV30 to TRBJ2-7; TRBD1 is a possible D gene (5 bases). Per the germline V gene, CDR1 is GTSNPN and CDR2 is SVGIG (reference sequence). CDR3 size: 13 residues. V lost 1 base and J 4 bases, leaving 11 bases between the germline ends. The CDR3 region has the DNA TGTGCCTGGAGTGAACAGGATGTATACGAGCAGTACGTC. Amino acid sequence: CAWSEQDVYEQYV.

V gene TRBV6-1 combines with J gene TRBJ2-7, with TRBD1 as a possible D gene (5 bases). The CDR3 runs to 12 residues. The V and J ends lost 4 bases and 4 bases respectively, with 8 bases between them. Looked up from germline, CDR1 is MNHNS and CDR2 is SASEGT. The CDR3 coding sequence is TGTGCCAGCAGTGGGACACAATACGAGCAGTACGTC. Amino acids: CASSGTQYEQYV.

Only a few counts were recorded for this clone. V gene TRBV7-9 combines with J gene TRBJ2-1, with D tentatively TRBD2 (5 bases). Trimming shortened V by 1 base and J by 9 bases, and 7 bases separated the two germline ends. The CDR3 spans 12 residues. CDR1 is SEHNR and CDR2 is FQNEAQ in the germline V gene (reference sequence). The chain's CDR3 is CASSLGRGEQFF. The DNA for the CDR3 is TGTGCCAGCAGCTTAGGTCGGGGTGAGCAGTTCTTC.

The J gene is TRBJ2-7, the V gene TRBV7-8, with a tentative D call TRBD1 (5 bases). The CDR3 has 15 amino acids. In germline, CDR1 is SGHVS, CDR2 FQNEAQ. Trimming removed 1 base from V and 3 bases from J, with 13 bases in between. In DNA, the CDR3 is TGTGCCAGCAGCTTAGTGGCAGGGCTGTTCTACGAGCAGTACTTC. Amino acid sequence: CASSLVAGLFYEQYF.